This T cell receptor beta chain emerged from a study of Graves' ophthalmopathy and Graves' hyperthyroidism. This clonotype showed up many times. For repertoire sequencing, the TCR beta CDR3 regions were amplified from RNA transcripts. HTBI-primed RT-PCR formed the first round, and a multiplex PCR formed the second. TCRdb redid the calling of the multiplex PCR reads with MiXCR, one entry per CDR3 protein. The data show 580,000 or so distinct CDR3 sequences, roughly 40% seen once. Among the hyperthyroidism patients, all were newly diagnosed, aged 18 to 65, with under 2 months' duration. Ineligible for inclusion were patients with other autoimmune diseases, uncontrolled infections, pregnancy or lactation. The CDR3 consists of 14 residues. From germline, CDR1 is SGHRS and CDR2 YFSETQ. Trimming took off 3 bases at V and 3 bases at J, with 13 bases between the two ends.

The genes are TRBV5-1 and TRBJ2-7; D is uncertain. The sequenced material came from peripheral blood or thyroid tissue (not recorded which). The receptor's source is an adult man with Graves' hyperthyroidism. CDR3 bases: TGCGCCAGCAGCTATGAGACATCTTTCTACGAGCAGTACTTC. This translates into CASSYETSFYEQYF.